This T cell receptor (beta chain) was recovered during a study of a mutant IDH1 vaccine in newly diagnosed glioma. The study, taken as a whole, reports: Shifts in the top peripheral T cell clonotypes seemed unrelated to pseudoprogression.

Some clones are missing from TCRdb's copy, which holds only in-frame ones; the method was immunoSEQ multiplex PCR. This sample has about 43,000 clones, with approximately 84% found just once. With respect to this clone: Its antigen remains unidentified.

Described time point: week 23, last vaccination. What each vaccine dose contained was 300 ug of mutant IDH1 20-mer peptide, accompanied by topical imiquimod. New WHO grade 3 or 4 astrocytomas that were IDH1-mutant and ATRX-lost occurred in the donors. CDR1 SGHRS and CDR2 YFSETQ come from the germline V gene. V shed 5 bases and J shed 5 bases, with 13 bases lying between them. The CDR3 totals 14 residues. This sample comprised PBMCs, obtained from a glioma patient whose treatment included an IDH1 peptide vaccine. V and J are TRBV5-1 and TRBJ2-2; no definite D call. The sequence derives from a woman younger than 35 with glioma. Some clones in this sample may be carry-over from other donors' samples. CDR3 residues: CASSLVPRTGELFF. The DNA for the CDR3 is TGCGCCAGCAGTCTCGTCCCTAGAACCGGGGAGCTGTTTTTT.